This T cell receptor (beta chain) was retrieved from a study of blood T cell repertoires in COVID-19. In the original analysis: How many nucleated cells were present was estimated from reference gene primer amplification. Assay used: immunoSEQ multiplex PCR; TCRdb lists only in-frame clones, some missing. V, J and clone size were drawn from that table, and D and trimming were deduced from the DNA. The data hold roughly 250,000 clones, with approximately 86% observed a single time. This clone was found a few times. The sequencing input was PBMCs or T cells enriched from blood (not recorded which). The clonotype comes from a woman in her forties or fifties who had recovered from COVID-19.

CDR3 region: CASSSRPESDTQYF. CDR3 nucleotide sequence: TGTGCCAGTAGTAGTCGGCCGGAGAGCGATACGCAGTATTTT. The chain joins TRBV19 to TRBJ2-3, with D uncertain. The CDR3 runs 14 residues. In germline, CDR1 is LNHDA, CDR2 SQIVND (reference sequence). Trimming left V 4 bases short and J 6 bases short, with 14 bases between.